These T cell receptor beta chains were read from a single sample in a study of beta chain features in type 1 diabetes. Here immunoSEQ multiplex PCR was the method, and the copy in TCRdb shows in-frame clones only, minus some. Here the sample spans around 200,000 clones, about 13% being singletons. The sequenced material came from central memory CD4+ T cells from blood. The origin of the receptors is a woman aged 18-35 years in good health. Both conserved end residues are part of each CDR3. D genes are given only for firm matches. A clone size is listed for some rows: how often the clone was seen (once, few, many), or a class if it is expanded.

TRBD2,few,TRBJ2-7,TRBV7-6,TGTGCCAGCAGCTCATCCAAGGGGAGGGTTGCGCAGTACTTC,CASSSSKGRVAQYF
-,-,TRBJ2-1,TRBV28,TGTGCCAGTTTGAGCTCGAGTTACAATGAGCAGTTCTTC,CASLSSSYNEQFF
TRBD1,few,TRBJ2-7,TRBV30,TGTGCCTGGAGCGCAGGGACAGCTAGCAAGCAGTACTTC,CAWSAGTASKQYF
TRBD2,-,TRBJ2-1,TRBV7-3,TGTGCCAGCAGCTCCCGACTTGGCGGGGGAGGTAATGAGCAGTTCTTC,CASSSRLGGGGNEQFF
-,few,TRBJ2-7,TRBV7-2,TGTGCCAGCAGCTTAGAGGGCGGGACCTTCCGCGAGCAGTACTTC,CASSLEGGTFREQYF
TRBD1,few,TRBJ1-4,TRBV11-2,TGTGCCAGCAGCTTTGGGACAGGGGCTAAAAAACTGTTTTTT,CASSFGTGAKKLFF
TRBD1,many,TRBJ2-1,TRBV29-1,TGCAGCGTCGGACAGGGGGCTCTTGAGCAGTTCTTC,CSVGQGALEQFF
-,-,TRBJ1-1,TRBV29-1,TGCAGCGTCGCCACGGGGAACACTGAAGCTTTCTTT,CSVATGNTEAFF
TRBD2,-,TRBJ2-3,TRBV19,TGTGCCAGTAACCCCAGCGGGAGGATAGCAGATACGCAGTATTTT,CASNPSGRIADTQYF
-,-,TRBJ2-5,TRBV9,TGTGCCAGCAGCGTAGAGGGCCCTAGGGGGAGAAAGACCCAGTACTTC,CASSVEGPRGRKTQYF
-,few,TRBJ2-3,TRBV6-6,TGTGCCAGCTCGGGGGAACAACGCACAGATACGCAGTATTTT,CASSGEQRTDTQYF
TRBD2,few,TRBJ2-7,TRBV6-6,TGTGCCAGCAGGGGGGGTCTAGCGGGAGCCTACGAGCAGTACTTC,CASRGGLAGAYEQYF
-,-,TRBJ2-7,TRBV5-1,TGCGCCAGCAGCTTGGCTTCTAGCTACGAGCAGTACTTC,CASSLASSYEQYF
-,-,TRBJ2-1,TRBV25-1,TGTGCCAGCAGTGAATCCGTCACCGTAGGGGGCAATGAGCAGTTCTTC,CASSESVTVGGNEQFF
TRBD2,few,TRBJ2-3,TRBV9,TGTGCCAGCAGCGTAGTTGGAGCGGGAGGTTCGGATACGCAGTATTTT,CASSVVGAGGSDTQYF
TRBD1,once,TRBJ1-5,TRBV5-1,TGCGCCAGCAGCCTAGGACAGGGCGGTCAGCCCCAGCATTTT,CASSLGQGGQPQHF
TRBD1,-,TRBJ2-3,TRBV6-5,TGTGCCAGCAGTCGACAGGGAAGAAGCACAGATACGCAGTATTTT,CASSRQGRSTDTQYF
-,few,TRBJ1-5,TRBV28,TGTGCCAGCAGGGGGGGGGATTGGAGCAATCAGCCCCAGCATTTT,CASRGGDWSNQPQHF
-,-,TRBJ2-6,TRBV27,TGTGCCAGCAGTTCACCCAGGGGTGGCTCTGGGGCCAACGTCCTGACTTTC,CASSSPRGGSGANVLTF
TRBD1,few,TRBJ2-1,TRBV5-1,TGCGCCAGCAGCCGACAGGGGGCCGACAATGAGCAGTTCTTC,CASSRQGADNEQFF
TRBD1,few,TRBJ2-2,TRBV5-1,TGCGCCAGCAGCTCTAACAGGGGGTTGCTGTTTTTT,CASSSNRGLLFF
-,few,TRBJ2-1,TRBV7-9,TGTGCCAGCAGCTTAGCGCATCAAGCGGGCGGCTCCTACAATGAGCAGTTCTTC,CASSLAHQAGGSYNEQFF
TRBD1,few,TRBJ1-2,TRBV7-9,TGTGCCAGCAGCTTGGACAGGGGGACTAACTATGGCTACACCTTC,CASSLDRGTNYGYTF
-,-,TRBJ1-2,TRBV6-6,TGTGCCAGCGTCCCCCTCGACCGGAGTGGCTATGGCTACACCTTC,CASVPLDRSGYGYTF
TRBD1,few,TRBJ2-1,TRBV7-8,TGTGCCAGCAGCTTCCGGGACAGGGTCCATGAGCAGTTCTTC,CASSFRDRVHEQFF
TRBD1,-,TRBJ2-7,TRBV27,TGTGCCAGCAGTATCGGGACAGCCTACGAGCAGTACTTC,CASSIGTAYEQYF
-,-,TRBJ2-1,TRBV28,TGTGCCAGCAGTCCCCCGCTCGGGGCAGGGGTCCGCAATGAGCAGTTCTTC,CASSPPLGAGVRNEQFF
-,-,TRBJ2-1,TRBV18,TGTGCCAGCTCACCTCGTCTGACAGAGCAGTTCTTC,CASSPRLTEQFF
-,few,TRBJ1-1,TRBV2,TGTGCCAGCGTTAGGGAGGTTGACACTGAAGCTTTCTTT,CASVREVDTEAFF
-,-,TRBJ2-5,TRBV5-1,TGCGCCAGCAGCTTGGGAGGGGGAAGGCAAGAGACCCAGTACTTC,CASSLGGGRQETQYF
TRBD1,-,TRBJ1-5,TRBV15,TGTGCCACCAGACAGGGGGCAAATCAGCCCCAGCATTTT,CATRQGANQPQHF
-,-,TRBJ1-2,TRBV14,TGTGCCAGCAGCCAACAGACAGGTGGGGCCTATGGCTACACCTTC,CASSQQTGGAYGYTF
TRBD1,few,TRBJ1-1,TRBV30,TGTGCCTGGAGTGACAGACAGGGGACTGAAGCTTTCTTT,CAWSDRQGTEAFF
-,-,TRBJ2-5,TRBV6-5,TGTGCCAGCAGCCTGGTAGGGGGCCAAGAGACCCAGTACTTC,CASSLVGGQETQYF
TRBD2,-,TRBJ2-1,TRBV27,TGTGCCAGCAGGGGACTAGCGGACAATGAGCAGTTCTTC,CASRGLADNEQFF
TRBD1,-,TRBJ2-2,TRBV11-2,TGTGCCAGCAGTCGACAGGGGTACACCGGGGAGCTGTTTTTT,CASSRQGYTGELFF
TRBD2,-,TRBJ2-1,TRBV28,TGTGCCAGCATCGAGAGGGCTAGCGGGGGGTACAATGAGCAGTTCTTC,CASIERASGGYNEQFF
-,-,TRBJ2-1,TRBV28,TGTGCCAGCAGCCTCCTCGGGGTAGGGGGCAATGAGCAGTTCTTC,CASSLLGVGGNEQFF
TRBD2,-,TRBJ2-3,TRBV28,TGTGCCAGCAGTAAGGGGACTAGCGGGGGCACAGATACGCAGTATTTT,CASSKGTSGGTDTQYF
-,-,TRBJ1-1,TRBV19,TGTGCCAGTAATGACAGGATCAACACTGAAGCTTTCTTT,CASNDRINTEAFF
-,few,TRBJ1-1,TRBV29-1,TGCAGCGTTGCTAGGGACTCGAACACTGAAGCTTTCTTT,CSVARDSNTEAFF
TRBD2,-,TRBJ2-7,TRBV7-2,TGTGCCAGCAGCTTAGCCCTAGCGGGAGGCCCCTACGAGCAGTACTTC,CASSLALAGGPYEQYF
-,-,TRBJ2-1,TRBV5-1,TGCGCCAGCAGCTTGGTAGCGGACTCCTACAATGAGCAGTTCTTC,CASSLVADSYNEQFF
-,-,TRBJ2-1,TRBV2,TGTGCCAGCAGTGAGGGGGGACAGGAGCAGTTCTTC,CASSEGGQEQFF
TRBD2,-,TRBJ2-3,TRBV9,TGTGCCAGCAGCGCTGGGACTAGCGGGTGGGGCACGCAGTATTTT,CASSAGTSGWGTQYF